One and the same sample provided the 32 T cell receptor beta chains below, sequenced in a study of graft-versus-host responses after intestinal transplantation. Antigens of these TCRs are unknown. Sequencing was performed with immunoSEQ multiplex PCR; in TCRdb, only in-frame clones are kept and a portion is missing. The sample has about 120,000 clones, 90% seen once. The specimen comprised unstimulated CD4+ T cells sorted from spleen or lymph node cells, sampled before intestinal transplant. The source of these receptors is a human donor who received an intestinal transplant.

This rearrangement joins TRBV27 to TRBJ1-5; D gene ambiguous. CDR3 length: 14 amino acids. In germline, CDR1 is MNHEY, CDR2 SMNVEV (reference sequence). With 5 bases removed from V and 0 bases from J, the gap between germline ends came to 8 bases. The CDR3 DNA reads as TGTGCCAGCAGTCCACATTATAGCAATCAGCCCCAGCATTTT. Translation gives CASSPHYSNQPQHF.

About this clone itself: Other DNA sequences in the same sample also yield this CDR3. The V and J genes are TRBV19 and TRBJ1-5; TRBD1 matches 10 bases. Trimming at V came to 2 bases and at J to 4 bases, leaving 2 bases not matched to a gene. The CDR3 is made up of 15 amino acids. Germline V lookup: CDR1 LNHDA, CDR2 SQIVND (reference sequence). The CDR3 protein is CASSIRGQGNQPQHF. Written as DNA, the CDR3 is TGTGCCAGTAGTATACGGGGACAGGGGAATCAGCCCCAGCATTTT.

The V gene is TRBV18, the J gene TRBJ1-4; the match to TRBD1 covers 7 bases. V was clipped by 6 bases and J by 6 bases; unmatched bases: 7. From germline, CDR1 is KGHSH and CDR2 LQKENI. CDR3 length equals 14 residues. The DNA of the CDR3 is TGTGCCAGCTCTTCGACAGGGCTGTATGAAAAACTGTTTTTT. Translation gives CASSSTGLYEKLFF.

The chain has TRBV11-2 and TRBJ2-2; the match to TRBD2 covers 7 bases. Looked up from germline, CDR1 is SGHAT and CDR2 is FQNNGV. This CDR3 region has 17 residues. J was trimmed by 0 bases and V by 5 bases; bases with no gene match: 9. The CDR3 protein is CASSPLGDYANTGELFF. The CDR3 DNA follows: TGTGCCAGCAGCCCCCTCGGGGACTACGCGAACACCGGGGAGCTGTTTTTT.

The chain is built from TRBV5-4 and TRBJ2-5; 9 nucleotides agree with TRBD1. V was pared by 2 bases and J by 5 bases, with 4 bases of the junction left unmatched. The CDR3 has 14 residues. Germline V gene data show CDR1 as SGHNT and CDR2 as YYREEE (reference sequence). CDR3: CASSLQGAYETQYF. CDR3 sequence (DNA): TGTGCCAGCAGCTTACAGGGGGCGTACGAGACCCAGTACTTC.

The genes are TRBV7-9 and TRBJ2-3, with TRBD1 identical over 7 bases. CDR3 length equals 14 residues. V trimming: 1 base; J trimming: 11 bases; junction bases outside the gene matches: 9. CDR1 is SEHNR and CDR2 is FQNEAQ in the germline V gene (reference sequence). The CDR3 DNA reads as TGTGCCAGCAGCTTAGTCGGGGACAGCCCGGGGCAGTATTTT. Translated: CASSLVGDSPGQYF.

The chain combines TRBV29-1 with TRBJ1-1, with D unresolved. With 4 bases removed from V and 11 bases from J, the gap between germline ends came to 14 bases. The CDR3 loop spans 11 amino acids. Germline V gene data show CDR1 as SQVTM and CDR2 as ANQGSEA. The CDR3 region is CSVGREGSAFF. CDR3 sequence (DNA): TGCAGCGTTGGAAGGGAGGGAAGTGCTTTCTTT.

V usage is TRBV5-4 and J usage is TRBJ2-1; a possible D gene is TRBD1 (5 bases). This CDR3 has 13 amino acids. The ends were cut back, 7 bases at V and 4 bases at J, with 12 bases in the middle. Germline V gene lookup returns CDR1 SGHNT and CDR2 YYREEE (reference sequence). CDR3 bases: TGTGCCAGCGGGGCGCGGCCGTACAATGAGCAGTTCTTC. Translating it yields CASGARPYNEQFF.

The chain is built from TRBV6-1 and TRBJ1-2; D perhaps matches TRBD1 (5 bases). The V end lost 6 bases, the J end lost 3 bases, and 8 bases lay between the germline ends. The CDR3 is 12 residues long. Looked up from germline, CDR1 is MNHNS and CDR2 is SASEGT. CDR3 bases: TGTGCCAGCAGGCGGGGGGACTATGGCTACACCTTC. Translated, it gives CASRRGDYGYTF.

This CDR3 reads CASSLSTGNYEQYF. The CDR3, as DNA: TGTGCCAGCAGCCTGAGCACAGGGAACTACGAGCAGTACTTC. The V gene is TRBV6-5, the J gene TRBJ2-7; D might be TRBD1 (6 bases). This CDR3 is built from 14 residues. Germline loops: CDR1 MNHEY, CDR2 SVGAGI. Trimming pared 6 bases from V and 3 bases from J, leaving 15 bases between.

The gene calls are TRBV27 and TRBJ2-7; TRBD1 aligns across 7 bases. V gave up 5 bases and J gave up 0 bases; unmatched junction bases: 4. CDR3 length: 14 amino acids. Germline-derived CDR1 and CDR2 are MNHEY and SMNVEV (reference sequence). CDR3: CASSLDRSSYEQYF. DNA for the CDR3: TGTGCCAGCAGTCTGGACAGGAGCTCCTACGAGCAGTACTTC.

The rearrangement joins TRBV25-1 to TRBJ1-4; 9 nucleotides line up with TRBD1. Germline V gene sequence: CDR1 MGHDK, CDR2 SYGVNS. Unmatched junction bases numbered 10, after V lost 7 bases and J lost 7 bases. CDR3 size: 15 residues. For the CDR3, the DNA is TGTGCCAGCACGAATCCACAGGGGGCAGGTGAAAAACTGTTTTTT. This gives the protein CASTNPQGAGEKLFF.

CDR3: CSVALNRGIAGANVLTF. The CDR3 coding sequence is TGCAGCGTTGCTTTGAACAGGGGTATTGCTGGGGCCAACGTCCTGACTTTC. The V call is TRBV29-1, the J call TRBJ2-6; 7 bases match TRBD1. The CDR3 sequence is 17 residues long. Trimming cost V 4 bases and J 2 bases; bases outside gene matches: 11. Germline CDR1 is SQVTM and CDR2 is ANQGSEA.

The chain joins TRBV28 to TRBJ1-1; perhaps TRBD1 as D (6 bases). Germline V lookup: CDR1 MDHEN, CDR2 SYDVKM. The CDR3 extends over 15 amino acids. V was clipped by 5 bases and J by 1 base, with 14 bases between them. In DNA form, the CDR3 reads TGTGCCAGCAGTCCCCGGACAGTATGGAACACTGAAGCTTTCTTT. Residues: CASSPRTVWNTEAFF.

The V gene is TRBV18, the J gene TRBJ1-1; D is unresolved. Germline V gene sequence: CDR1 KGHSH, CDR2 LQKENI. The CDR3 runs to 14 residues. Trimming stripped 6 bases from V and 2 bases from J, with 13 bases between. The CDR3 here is CASSLAEANTEAFF. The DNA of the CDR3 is TGTGCCAGCTCCTTAGCGGAAGCAAACACTGAAGCTTTCTTT. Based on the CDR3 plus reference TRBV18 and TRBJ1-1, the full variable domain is NAGVMQNPRHLVRRRGQEARLRCSPMKGHSHVYWYRQLPEEGLKFMVYLQKENIIDESGMPKERFSAEFPKEGPSILRIQQVVRGDSAAYFCASSLAEANTEAFFGQGTRLTVV.

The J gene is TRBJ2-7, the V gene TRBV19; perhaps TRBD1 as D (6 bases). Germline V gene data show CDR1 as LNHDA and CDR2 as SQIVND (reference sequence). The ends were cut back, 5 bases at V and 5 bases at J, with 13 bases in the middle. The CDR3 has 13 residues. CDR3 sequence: CASSAGTIHEQYF. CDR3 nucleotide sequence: TGTGCCAGTAGTGCCGGGACAATCCACGAGCAGTACTTC.

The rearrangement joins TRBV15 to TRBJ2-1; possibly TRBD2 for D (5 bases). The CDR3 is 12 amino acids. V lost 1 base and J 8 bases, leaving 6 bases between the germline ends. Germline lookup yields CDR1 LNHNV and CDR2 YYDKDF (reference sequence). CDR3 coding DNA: TGTGCCACCAGCAGAGGGGAGCATGAGCAGTTCTTC. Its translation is CATSRGEHEQFF. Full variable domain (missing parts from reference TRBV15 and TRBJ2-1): DAMVIQNPRYQVTQFGKPVTLSCSQTLNHNVMYWYQQKSSQAPKLLFHYYDKDFNNEADTPDNFQSRRPNTSFCFLDIRSPGLGDTAMYLCATSRGEHEQFFGPGTRLTVL.

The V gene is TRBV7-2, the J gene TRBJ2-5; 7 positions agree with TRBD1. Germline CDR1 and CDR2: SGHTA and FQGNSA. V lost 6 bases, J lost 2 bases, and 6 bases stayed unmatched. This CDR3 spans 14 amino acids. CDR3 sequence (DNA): TGTGCCAGCAGTATACAGGGGTTTCAAGAGACCCAGTACTTC. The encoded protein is CASSIQGFQETQYF.

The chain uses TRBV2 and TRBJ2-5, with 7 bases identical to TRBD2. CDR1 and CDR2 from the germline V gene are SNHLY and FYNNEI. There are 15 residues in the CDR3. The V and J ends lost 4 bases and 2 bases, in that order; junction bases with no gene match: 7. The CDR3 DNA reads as TGTGCCAGCAGTGCCGTGGGACTACCTCAAGAGACCCAGTACTTC. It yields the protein CASSAVGLPQETQYF.

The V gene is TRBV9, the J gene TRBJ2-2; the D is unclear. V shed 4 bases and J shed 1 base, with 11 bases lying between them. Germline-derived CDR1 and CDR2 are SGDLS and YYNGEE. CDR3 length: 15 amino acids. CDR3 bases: TGTGCCAGCAGCCCTTCAACAGTGAACACCGGGGAGCTGTTTTTT. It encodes CASSPSTVNTGELFF.

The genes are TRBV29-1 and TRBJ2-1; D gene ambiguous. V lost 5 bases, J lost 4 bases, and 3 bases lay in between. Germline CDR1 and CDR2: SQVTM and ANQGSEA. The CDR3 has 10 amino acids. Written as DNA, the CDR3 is TGCAGCGTTCAATACAATGAGCAGTTCTTC. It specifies CSVQYNEQFF.

The CDR3 loop is CASSDHRDRGGYGYTF. The CDR3 DNA is TGTGCCAGCAGTGATCACCGGGACAGGGGTGGCTATGGCTACACCTTC. The chain combines TRBV25-1 with TRBJ1-2; 10 bases are a match to TRBD1. CDR1 and CDR2 from the germline V gene are MGHDK and SYGVNS. V shed 3 bases and J 4 bases; nucleotides not matched to a gene: 8. The CDR3 is made up of 16 amino acids.

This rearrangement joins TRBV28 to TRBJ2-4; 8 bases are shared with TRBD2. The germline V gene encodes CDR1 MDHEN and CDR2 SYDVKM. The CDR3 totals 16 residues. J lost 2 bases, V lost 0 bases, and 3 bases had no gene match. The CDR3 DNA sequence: TGTGCCAGCAGTTTATGGGTAGCGGGGTCCAAAAACATTCAGTACTTC. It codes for CASSLWVAGSKNIQYF.

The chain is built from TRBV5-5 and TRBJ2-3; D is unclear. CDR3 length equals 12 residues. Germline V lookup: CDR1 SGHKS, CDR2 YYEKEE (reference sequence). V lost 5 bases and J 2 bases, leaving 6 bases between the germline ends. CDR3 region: CASSPVTDTQYF. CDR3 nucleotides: TGTGCCAGCAGTCCTGTCACAGATACGCAGTATTTT.

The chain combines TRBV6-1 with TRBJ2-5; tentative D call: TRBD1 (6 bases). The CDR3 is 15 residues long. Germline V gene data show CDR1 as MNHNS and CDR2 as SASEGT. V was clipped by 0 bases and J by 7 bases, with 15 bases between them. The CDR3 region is CASSEAWGPQGTQYF. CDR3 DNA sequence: TGTGCCAGCAGTGAAGCGTGGGGGCCTCAGGGGACCCAGTACTTC.

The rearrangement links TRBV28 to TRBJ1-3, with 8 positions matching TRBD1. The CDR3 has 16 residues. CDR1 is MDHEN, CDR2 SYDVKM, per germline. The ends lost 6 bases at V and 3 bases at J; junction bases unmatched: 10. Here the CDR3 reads CASRKLQGANGNTIYF. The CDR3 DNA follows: TGTGCCAGCAGGAAACTTCAGGGGGCAAATGGAAACACCATATATTTT.

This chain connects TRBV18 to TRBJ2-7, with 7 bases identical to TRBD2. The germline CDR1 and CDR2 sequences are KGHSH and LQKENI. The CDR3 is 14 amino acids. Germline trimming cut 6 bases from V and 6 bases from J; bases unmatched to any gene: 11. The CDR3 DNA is TGTGCCAGCTCGCAGCGGGACTGGATGGGCGAGCAGTACTTC. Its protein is CASSQRDWMGEQYF.

In DNA form, the CDR3 reads TGTGCCAGCACCCCCATTGGGCGCCATACGCAGTATTTT. It yields the protein CASTPIGRHTQYF. The chain employs TRBV7-6 and TRBJ2-3; D uncertain. There are 13 residues in the CDR3. V gave up 7 bases and J gave up 7 bases, with 15 bases separating them. Germline CDR1 SGHVS, CDR2 FNYEAQ.

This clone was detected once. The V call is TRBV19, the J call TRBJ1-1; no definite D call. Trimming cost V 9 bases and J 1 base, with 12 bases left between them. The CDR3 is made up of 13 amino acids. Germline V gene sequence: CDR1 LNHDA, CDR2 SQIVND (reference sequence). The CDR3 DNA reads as TGTGCCAGACCATTCCTATGGAACACTGAAGCTTTCTTT. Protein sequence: CARPFLWNTEAFF.

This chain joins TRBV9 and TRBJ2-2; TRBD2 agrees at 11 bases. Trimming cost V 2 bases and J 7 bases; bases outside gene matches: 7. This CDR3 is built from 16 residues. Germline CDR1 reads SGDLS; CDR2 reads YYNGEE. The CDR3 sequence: CASSVTSGRFGGELFF. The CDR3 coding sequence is TGTGCCAGCAGCGTCACTAGCGGGAGATTTGGCGGGGAGCTGTTTTTT.

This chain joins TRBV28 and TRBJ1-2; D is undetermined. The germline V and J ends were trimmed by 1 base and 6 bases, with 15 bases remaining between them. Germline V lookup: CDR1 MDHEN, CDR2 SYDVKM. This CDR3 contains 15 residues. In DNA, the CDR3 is TGTGCCAGCAGTTTATTTCGCCAGGCCGGTGATGGCTACACCTTC. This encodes CASSLFRQAGDGYTF.

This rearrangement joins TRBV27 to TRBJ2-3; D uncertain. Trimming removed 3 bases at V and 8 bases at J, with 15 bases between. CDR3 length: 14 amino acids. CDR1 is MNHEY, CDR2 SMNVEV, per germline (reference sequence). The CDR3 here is CASSFVQVMGTQYF. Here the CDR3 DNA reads TGTGCCAGCAGTTTTGTTCAGGTCATGGGTACGCAGTATTTT.